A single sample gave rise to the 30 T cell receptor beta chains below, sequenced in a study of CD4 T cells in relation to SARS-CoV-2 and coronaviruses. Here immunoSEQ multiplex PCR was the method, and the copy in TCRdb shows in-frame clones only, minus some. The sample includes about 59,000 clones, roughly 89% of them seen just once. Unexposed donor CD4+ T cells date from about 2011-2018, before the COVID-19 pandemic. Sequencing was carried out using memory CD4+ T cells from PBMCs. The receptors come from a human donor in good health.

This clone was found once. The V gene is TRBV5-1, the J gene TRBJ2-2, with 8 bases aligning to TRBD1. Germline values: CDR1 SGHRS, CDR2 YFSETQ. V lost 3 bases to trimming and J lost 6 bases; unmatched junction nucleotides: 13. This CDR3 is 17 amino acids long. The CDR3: CASSSSGTGGISGELFF. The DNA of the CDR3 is TGCGCCAGCAGCTCCTCCGGGACAGGAGGCATCTCCGGGGAGCTGTTTTTT.

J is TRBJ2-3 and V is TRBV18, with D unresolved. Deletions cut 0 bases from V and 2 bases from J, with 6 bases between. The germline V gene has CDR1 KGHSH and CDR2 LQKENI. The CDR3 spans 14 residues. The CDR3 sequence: CASSPPSTTDTQYF. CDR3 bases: TGTGCCAGCTCACCACCGTCCACCACAGATACGCAGTATTTT.

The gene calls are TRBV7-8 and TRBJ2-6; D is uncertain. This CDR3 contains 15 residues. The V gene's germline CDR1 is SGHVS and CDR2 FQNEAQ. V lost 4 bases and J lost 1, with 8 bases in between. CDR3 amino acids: CASSSQLSGANVLTF. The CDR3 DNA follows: TGTGCCAGCAGCTCCCAGTTATCTGGGGCCAACGTCCTGACTTTC.

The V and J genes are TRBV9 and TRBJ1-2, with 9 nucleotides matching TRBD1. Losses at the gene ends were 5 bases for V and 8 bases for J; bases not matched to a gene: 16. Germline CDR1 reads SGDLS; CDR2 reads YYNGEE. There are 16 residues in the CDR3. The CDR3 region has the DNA TGTGCCAGCAGTGTCCGGGACAGGGATTTCTTGCGGGGCTACACCTTC. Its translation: CASSVRDRDFLRGYTF.

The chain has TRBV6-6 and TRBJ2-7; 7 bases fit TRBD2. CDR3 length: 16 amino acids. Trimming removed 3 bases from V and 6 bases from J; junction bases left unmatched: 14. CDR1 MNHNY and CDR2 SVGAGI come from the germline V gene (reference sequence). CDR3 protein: CASSYSSGSGISEQYF. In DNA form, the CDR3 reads TGTGCCAGCAGTTATTCGTCCGGGAGCGGGATCTCCGAGCAGTACTTC.

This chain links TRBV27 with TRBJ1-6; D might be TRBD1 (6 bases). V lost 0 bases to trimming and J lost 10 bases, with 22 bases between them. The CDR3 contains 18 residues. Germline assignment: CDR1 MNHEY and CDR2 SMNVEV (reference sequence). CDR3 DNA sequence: TGTGCCAGCAGTTTATCCCCACCTACAGGGAGTTCGTTCTCACCCCTCCACTTT. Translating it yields CASSLSPPTGSSFSPLHF.

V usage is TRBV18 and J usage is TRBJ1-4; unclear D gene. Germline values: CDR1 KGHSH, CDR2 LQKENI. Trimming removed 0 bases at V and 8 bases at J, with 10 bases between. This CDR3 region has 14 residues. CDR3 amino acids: CASSPPPGREKLFF. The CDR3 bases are TGTGCCAGCTCACCACCTCCAGGCAGAGAAAAACTGTTTTTT.

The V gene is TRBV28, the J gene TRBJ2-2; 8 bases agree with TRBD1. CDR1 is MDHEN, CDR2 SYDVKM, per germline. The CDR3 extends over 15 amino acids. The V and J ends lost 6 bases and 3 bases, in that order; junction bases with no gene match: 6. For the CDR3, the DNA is TGTGCCAGCAGGAGACGGACAGGGCACACCGGGGAGCTGTTTTTT. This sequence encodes CASRRRTGHTGELFF. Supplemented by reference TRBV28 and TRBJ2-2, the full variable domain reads DVKVTQSSRYLVKRTGEKVFLECVQDMDHENMFWYRQDPGLGLRLIYFSYDVKMKEKGDIPEGYSVSREKKERFSLILESASTNQTSMYLCASRRRTGHTGELFFGEGSRLTVL.

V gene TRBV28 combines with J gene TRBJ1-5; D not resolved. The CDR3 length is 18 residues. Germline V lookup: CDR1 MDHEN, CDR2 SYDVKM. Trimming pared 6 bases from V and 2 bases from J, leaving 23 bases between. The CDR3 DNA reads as TGTGCCAGCAGCCCGTTGGGCTGGCTGGAGAATGGCAATCAGCCCCAGCATTTT. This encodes CASSPLGWLENGNQPQHF.

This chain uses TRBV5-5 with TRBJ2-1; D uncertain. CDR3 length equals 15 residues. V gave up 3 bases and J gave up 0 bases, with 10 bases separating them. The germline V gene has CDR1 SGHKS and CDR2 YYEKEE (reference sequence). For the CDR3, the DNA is TGTGCCAGCAGCTCACAGCCTAGCTCCTACAATGAGCAGTTCTTC. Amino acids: CASSSQPSSYNEQFF.

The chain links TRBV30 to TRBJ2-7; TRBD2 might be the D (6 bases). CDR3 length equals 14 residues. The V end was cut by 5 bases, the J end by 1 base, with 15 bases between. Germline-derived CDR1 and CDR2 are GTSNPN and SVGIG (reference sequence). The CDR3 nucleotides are TGTGCCTGGGCACCGGGACTTCAATCCTACGAGCAGTACTTC. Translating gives CAWAPGLQSYEQYF.

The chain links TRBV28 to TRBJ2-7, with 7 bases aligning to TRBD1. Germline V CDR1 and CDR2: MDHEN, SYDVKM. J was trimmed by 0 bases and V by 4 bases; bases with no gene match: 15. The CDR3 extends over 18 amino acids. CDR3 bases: TGTGCCAGCAGTTCATACCTTACGACAGGGCAAATCTCCTACGAGCAGTACTTC. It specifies CASSSYLTTGQISYEQYF.

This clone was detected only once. The CDR3 DNA sequence: TGTGCCAGCATGGGAAACACTGAAGCTTTCTTT. It is translated as CASMGNTEAFF. The rearrangement uses TRBV28 and TRBJ1-1; unclear D gene. From germline, CDR1 is MDHEN and CDR2 SYDVKM. The CDR3 length is 11 residues. With 7 bases removed from V and 2 bases from J, the gap between germline ends came to 5 bases.

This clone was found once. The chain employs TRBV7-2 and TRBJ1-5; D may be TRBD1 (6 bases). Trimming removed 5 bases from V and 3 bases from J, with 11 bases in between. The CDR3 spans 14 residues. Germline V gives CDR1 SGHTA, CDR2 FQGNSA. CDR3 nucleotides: TGTGCCAGCAGCCCAACAGGGCTCAATCAGCCCCAGCATTTT. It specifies CASSPTGLNQPQHF.

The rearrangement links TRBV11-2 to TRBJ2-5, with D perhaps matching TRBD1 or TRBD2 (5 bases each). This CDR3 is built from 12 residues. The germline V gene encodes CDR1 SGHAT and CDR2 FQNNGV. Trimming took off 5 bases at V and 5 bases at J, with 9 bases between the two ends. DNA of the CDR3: TGTGCCAGCAGCGAGGGGTCCGAGACCCAGTACTTC. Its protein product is CASSEGSETQYF.

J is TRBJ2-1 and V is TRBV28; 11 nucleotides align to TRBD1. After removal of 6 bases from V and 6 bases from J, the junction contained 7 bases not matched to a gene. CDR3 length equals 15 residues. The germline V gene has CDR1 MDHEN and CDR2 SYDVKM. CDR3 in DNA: TGTGCCAGCAGGTCCGGGACAGGGGGTTCCAATGAGCAGTTCTTC. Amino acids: CASRSGTGGSNEQFF.

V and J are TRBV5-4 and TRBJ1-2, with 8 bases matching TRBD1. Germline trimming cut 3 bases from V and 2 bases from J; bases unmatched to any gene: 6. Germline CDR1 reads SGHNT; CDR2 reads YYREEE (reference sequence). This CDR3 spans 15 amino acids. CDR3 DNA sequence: TGTGCCAGCAGCTCATGGGACAGGCAGAACTATGGCTACACCTTC. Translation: CASSSWDRQNYGYTF. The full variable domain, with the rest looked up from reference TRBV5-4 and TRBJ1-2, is ETGVTQSPTHLIKTRGQQVTLRCSSQSGHNTVSWYQQALGQGPQFIFQYYREEENGRGNFPPRFSGLQFPNYSSELNVNALELDDSALYLCASSSWDRQNYGYTFGSGTRLTVV.

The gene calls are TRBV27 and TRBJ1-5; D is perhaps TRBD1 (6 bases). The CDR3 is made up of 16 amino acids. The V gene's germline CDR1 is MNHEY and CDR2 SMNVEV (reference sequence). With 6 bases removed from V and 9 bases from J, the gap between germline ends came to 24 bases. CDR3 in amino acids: CASSTHLSGHRWPQHF. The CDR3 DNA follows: TGTGCCAGCAGCACACACCTCTCGGGACACCGATGGCCCCAGCATTTT.

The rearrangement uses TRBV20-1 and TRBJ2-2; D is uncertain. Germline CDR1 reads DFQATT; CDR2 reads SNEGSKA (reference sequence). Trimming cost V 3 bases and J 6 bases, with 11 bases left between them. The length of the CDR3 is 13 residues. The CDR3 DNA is TGCAGTGCTAGTGTCATCTCTTCCGGGGAGCTGTTTTTT. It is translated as CSASVISSGELFF.

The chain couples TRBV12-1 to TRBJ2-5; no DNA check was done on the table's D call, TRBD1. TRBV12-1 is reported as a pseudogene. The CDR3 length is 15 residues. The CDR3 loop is CASSFWAGEQETQYF. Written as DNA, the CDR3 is TGTGCCAGCAGCTTTTGGGCAGGGGAGCAAGAGACCCAGTACTTC.

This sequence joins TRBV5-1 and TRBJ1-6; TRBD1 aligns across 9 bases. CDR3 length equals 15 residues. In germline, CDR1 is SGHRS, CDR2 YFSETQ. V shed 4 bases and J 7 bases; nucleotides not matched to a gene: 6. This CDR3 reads CASSPLGTGNSPLHF. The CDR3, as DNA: TGCGCCAGCAGCCCCCTCGGGACAGGGAATTCACCCCTCCACTTT.

Written as DNA, the CDR3 is TGTGCCTGGGGGTTGAGGACAGACACTTTCTTT. Its translation is CAWGLRTDTFF. This chain connects TRBV30 to TRBJ1-1; tentatively, D is TRBD1 (6 bases). The CDR3 sequence is 11 residues long. Germline CDR1 reads GTSNPN; CDR2 reads SVGIG (reference sequence). V was trimmed by 5 bases and J by 12 bases, leaving 16 bases between them.

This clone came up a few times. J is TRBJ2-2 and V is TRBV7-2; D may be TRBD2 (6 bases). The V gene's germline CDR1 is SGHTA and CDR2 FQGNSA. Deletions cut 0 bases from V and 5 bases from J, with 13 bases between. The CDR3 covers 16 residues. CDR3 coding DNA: TGTGCCAGCAGCTTAGCGGTGGCGGGGTGGACCGGGGAGCTGTTTTTT. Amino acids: CASSLAVAGWTGELFF.

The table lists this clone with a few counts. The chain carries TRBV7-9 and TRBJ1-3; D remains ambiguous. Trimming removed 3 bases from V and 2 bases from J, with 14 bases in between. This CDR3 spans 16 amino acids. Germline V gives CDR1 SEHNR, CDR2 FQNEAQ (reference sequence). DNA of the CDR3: TGTGCCAGCAGCTTCGGACTGGGTGCGGCTGGAAACACCATATATTTT. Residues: CASSFGLGAAGNTIYF. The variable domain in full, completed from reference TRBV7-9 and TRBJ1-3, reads DTGVSQNPRHKITKRGQNVTFRCDPISEHNRLYWYRQTLGQGPEFLTYFQNEAQLEKSRLLSDRFSAERPKGSFSTLEIQRTEQGDSAMYLCASSFGLGAAGNTIYFGEGSWLTVV.

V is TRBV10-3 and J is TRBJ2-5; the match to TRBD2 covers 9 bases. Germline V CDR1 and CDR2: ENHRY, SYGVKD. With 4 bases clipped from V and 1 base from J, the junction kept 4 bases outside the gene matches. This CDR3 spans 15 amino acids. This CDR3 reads CAISVPSGTQETQYF. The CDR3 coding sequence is TGTGCCATCAGTGTTCCTAGCGGGACCCAAGAGACCCAGTACTTC.

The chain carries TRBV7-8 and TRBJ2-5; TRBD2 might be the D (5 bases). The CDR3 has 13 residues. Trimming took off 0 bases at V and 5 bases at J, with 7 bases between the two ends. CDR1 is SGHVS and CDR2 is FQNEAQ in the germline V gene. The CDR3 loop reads CASSLAGAETQYF. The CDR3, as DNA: TGTGCCAGCAGCTTAGCGGGAGCGGAGACCCAGTACTTC. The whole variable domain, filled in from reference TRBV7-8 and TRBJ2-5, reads GAGVSQSPRYKVAKRGQDVALRCDPISGHVSLFWYQQALGQGPEFLTYFQNEAQLDKSGLPSDRFFAERPEGSVSTLKIQRTQQEDSAVYLCASSLAGAETQYFGPGTRLLVL.

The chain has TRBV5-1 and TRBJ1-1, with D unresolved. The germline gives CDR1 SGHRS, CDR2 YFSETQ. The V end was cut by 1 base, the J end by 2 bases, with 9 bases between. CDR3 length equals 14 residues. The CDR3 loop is CASSLMPANTEAFF. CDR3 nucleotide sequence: TGCGCCAGCAGCTTGATGCCAGCTAACACTGAAGCTTTCTTT.

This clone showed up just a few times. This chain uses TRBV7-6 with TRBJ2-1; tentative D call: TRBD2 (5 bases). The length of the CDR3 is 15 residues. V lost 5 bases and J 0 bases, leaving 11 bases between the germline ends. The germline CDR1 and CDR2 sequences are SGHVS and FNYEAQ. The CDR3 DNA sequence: TGTGCCAGCAGCCCTGACTACAACTCCTACAATGAGCAGTTCTTC. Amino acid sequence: CASSPDYNSYNEQFF.

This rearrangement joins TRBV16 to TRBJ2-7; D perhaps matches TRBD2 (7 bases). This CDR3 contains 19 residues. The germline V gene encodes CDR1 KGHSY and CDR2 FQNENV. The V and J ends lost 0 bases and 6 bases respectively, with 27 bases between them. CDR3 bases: TGTGCCAGCAGCCAATCGTCGGTAACAAATAGGGGGGGGGATGGCGAGCAGTACTTC. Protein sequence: CASSQSSVTNRGGDGEQYF.

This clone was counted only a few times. CDR3 residues: CASSKTGYYGYTF. The CDR3, as DNA: TGTGCCAGTAGTAAGACAGGGTACTATGGCTACACCTTC. The genes are TRBV19 and TRBJ1-2, with 7 bases matching TRBD1. V trimming: 4 bases; J trimming: 3 bases; junction bases outside the gene matches: 2. Germline CDR1 LNHDA, CDR2 SQIVND (reference sequence). The CDR3 consists of 13 residues.